This T cell receptor beta chain was profiled in a study of blood T cell repertoires in COVID-19. Overall study context: Specimens from acute and convalescent COVID-19 originated in the United States, Italy and Spain.

Germline V gives CDR1 SQVTM, CDR2 ANQGSEA. The CDR3 is 12 residues long. V lost 0 bases and J 3 bases, leaving 5 bases between the germline ends. Repertoires were generated with immunoSEQ multiplex PCR, while TCRdb's copy carries only in-frame clones and drops some. The sample lists about 120,000 clones, about three quarters occurring once. Sequenced input: peripheral blood. This chain uses TRBV29-1 with TRBJ1-1; no firm D call. The sequence came from a man in his 70s with acute or convalescent COVID-19. DNA of the CDR3: TGCAGCGTTGAAGACAGTTACACTGAAGCTTTCTTT. Encoded protein: CSVEDSYTEAFF.